This is a list of T cell receptor beta chains from one sample in a study of CD8 T cells in Susac syndrome. TCRdb analysed the immunoSEQ multiplex PCR reads with MiXCR anew, one entry per CDR3 protein. The sample lists about 170,000 distinct CDR3 sequences, roughly 95% seen once, with around 0.12% in the top ten. Sequencing used CD4+ T cells from PBMCs. Receptors were obtained from a human donor with Susac syndrome. Both conserved end residues are part of each CDR3. Each record gives: clone size, J gene, V gene, D gene, CDR3 length, CDR3 DNA, CDR3 protein. A D gene is named only where the DNA matches it firmly. Clone size is given for some rows only: seen once, a few or many times, or a class if the clone is expanded.

abundance: NA; j_gene: TRBJ1-2; v_gene: TRBV4-1; d_gene: NA; len: 13; CDR3nt: TGCGCCAGCAGGGGTACGGACTCTCGTGGCTACACCTTC; CDR3aa: CASRGTDSRGYTF
abundance: NA; j_gene: TRBJ2-2; v_gene: TRBV29-1; d_gene: NA; len: 12; CDR3nt: TGCAGCGTATGGGGAAACACCGGGGAGCTGTTTTTT; CDR3aa: CSVWGNTGELFF
abundance: NA; j_gene: TRBJ2-4; v_gene: TRBV29-1; d_gene: TRBD2; len: 15; CDR3nt: TGCAGCGTGACACTGACTAGCGGGGCGGGGAACATTCAGTACTTC; CDR3aa: CSVTLTSGAGNIQYF
abundance: NA; j_gene: TRBJ2-3; v_gene: TRBV24-1; d_gene: NA; len: 14; CDR3nt: TGTGCCACCAGTGACCAGGGGCGGGCAGATACGCAGTATTTT; CDR3aa: CATSDQGRADTQYF
abundance: NA; j_gene: TRBJ2-7; v_gene: TRBV18; d_gene: NA; len: 16; CDR3nt: TGTGCCAGCTCAGCACCAGGGTCTACAGTAGCCTACGAGCAGTACTTC; CDR3aa: CASSAPGSTVAYEQYF
abundance: NA; j_gene: TRBJ1-2; v_gene: TRBV11-2; d_gene: NA; len: 17; CDR3nt: TGTGCCAGCAGCTTAGAAGGGTGGACAGCCGCTAACTATGGCTACACCTTC; CDR3aa: CASSLEGWTAANYGYTF
abundance: NA; j_gene: TRBJ2-7; v_gene: TRBV30; d_gene: TRBD2; len: 14; CDR3nt: TGTGCCTGGAGTACTAGCGGGAGGTCACGCGAGCAGTACTTC; CDR3aa: CAWSTSGRSREQYF
abundance: NA; j_gene: TRBJ2-4; v_gene: TRBV29-1; d_gene: TRBD2; len: 18; CDR3nt: TGCAGCGTACGGACTAGCGGGAGGATTCCCCAAGCCAAAAACATTCAGTACTTC; CDR3aa: CSVRTSGRIPQAKNIQYF
abundance: NA; j_gene: TRBJ2-5; v_gene: TRBV20-1; d_gene: NA; len: 13; CDR3nt: TGCAGTTCTCGTGGGGGACTTCAAGAGACCCAGTACTTC; CDR3aa: CSSRGGLQETQYF
abundance: NA; j_gene: TRBJ2-3; v_gene: TRBV29-1; d_gene: TRBD1; len: 15; CDR3nt: TGCAGCGTGGGGACAGATCCAACTAGCACAGATACGCAGTATTTT; CDR3aa: CSVGTDPTSTDTQYF
abundance: NA; j_gene: TRBJ2-5; v_gene: TRBV30; d_gene: TRBD1; len: 13; CDR3nt: TGTGCCTGGAGTCCCAGGGGGCGAGAGACCCAGTACTTC; CDR3aa: CAWSPRGRETQYF
abundance: NA; j_gene: TRBJ2-6; v_gene: TRBV6-2/TRBV6-3; d_gene: NA; len: 14; CDR3nt: TGTGCCAGCCGCCTCGGGTCTGGGGCCAACGTCCTGACTTTC; CDR3aa: CASRLGSGANVLTF
abundance: NA; j_gene: TRBJ1-4; v_gene: TRBV28; d_gene: NA; len: 12; CDR3nt: TGTGCCAGCCAGGGTACGCATGAAAAACTGTTTTTT; CDR3aa: CASQGTHEKLFF
abundance: NA; j_gene: TRBJ2-2; v_gene: TRBV10-3; d_gene: TRBD2; len: 16; CDR3nt: TGTGCCATCAGTGAGTCCGGACTAGTGAACACCGGGGAGCTGTTTTTT; CDR3aa: CAISESGLVNTGELFF
abundance: NA; j_gene: TRBJ2-7; v_gene: TRBV12-3/TRBV12-4; d_gene: TRBD1; len: 13; CDR3nt: TGTGCCAGCAGTTGGACAGGGGACCGCGAGCAGTACTTC; CDR3aa: CASSWTGDREQYF
abundance: NA; j_gene: TRBJ2-1; v_gene: TRBV19; d_gene: TRBD1; len: 15; CDR3nt: TGTGCCAGTAGTTCGGGACAGGGGGCCATCGATGAGCAGTTCTTC; CDR3aa: CASSSGQGAIDEQFF
abundance: NA; j_gene: TRBJ2-1; v_gene: TRBV14; d_gene: TRBD2; len: 18; CDR3nt: TGTGCCAGCAGCCTCCAGCTACTAGCGGATAAAAAATACAATGAGCAGTTCTTC; CDR3aa: CASSLQLLADKKYNEQFF
abundance: NA; j_gene: TRBJ1-2; v_gene: TRBV9; d_gene: NA; len: 15; CDR3nt: TGTGCCAGCAGCGTAGGTGAAGGGGGGAACTATGGCTACACCTTC; CDR3aa: CASSVGEGGNYGYTF
abundance: NA; j_gene: TRBJ2-5; v_gene: TRBV9; d_gene: NA; len: 14; CDR3nt: TGTGCCACTATACGACAGGTGCACCAAGAGACCCAGTACTTC; CDR3aa: CATIRQVHQETQYF
abundance: NA; j_gene: TRBJ2-3; v_gene: TRBV7-3; d_gene: NA; len: 13; CDR3nt: TGTGCCAGCAGCTTATCAAGTGTTGATACGCAGTATTTT; CDR3aa: CASSLSSVDTQYF
abundance: NA; j_gene: TRBJ2-2; v_gene: TRBV5-6; d_gene: NA; len: 14; CDR3nt: TGTGCCAGCAGCCCCGGTGGGAACACCGGGGAGCTGTTTTTT; CDR3aa: CASSPGGNTGELFF
abundance: NA; j_gene: TRBJ2-4; v_gene: TRBV27; d_gene: NA; len: 17; CDR3nt: TGTGCCAGCAGTTTAGACGGTGTGGCGGGGCGCGAAAACATTCAGTACTTC; CDR3aa: CASSLDGVAGRENIQYF
abundance: NA; j_gene: TRBJ1-2; v_gene: TRBV30; d_gene: NA; len: 11; CDR3nt: TGTGCGACGCATAAAACCTATGGCTACACCTTC; CDR3aa: CATHKTYGYTF
abundance: NA; j_gene: TRBJ2-2; v_gene: TRBV24-1; d_gene: NA; len: 16; CDR3nt: TGTGCCACCAGTGATTTCGACGGTTTGGGCACCGGGGAGCTGTTTTTT; CDR3aa: CATSDFDGLGTGELFF
abundance: NA; j_gene: TRBJ2-1; v_gene: TRBV29-1; d_gene: TRBD2; len: 14; CDR3nt: TGCAGCGTTGGGGGTCGACTAGCGATCAATGAGCAGTTCTTC; CDR3aa: CSVGGRLAINEQFF
abundance: few; j_gene: TRBJ2-7; v_gene: TRBV30; d_gene: TRBD1; len: 14; CDR3nt: TGTGCCTGGAGTGTGGGGACAGGGGACTACGAGCAGTACTTC; CDR3aa: CAWSVGTGDYEQYF
abundance: NA; j_gene: TRBJ2-1; v_gene: TRBV2; d_gene: TRBD1; len: 13; CDR3nt: TGTGCCAACCCTCCGAGGGGGCGGCCTGAGCAGTTCTTC; CDR3aa: CANPPRGRPEQFF
abundance: NA; j_gene: TRBJ2-7; v_gene: TRBV29-1; d_gene: TRBD2; len: 15; CDR3nt: TGCAGCGTTGGACTAGCGGGACAAACCGCCTACGAGCAGTACTTC; CDR3aa: CSVGLAGQTAYEQYF
abundance: NA; j_gene: TRBJ2-4; v_gene: TRBV7-2; d_gene: NA; len: 14; CDR3nt: TGTGCCAGCAGCCCCCAACAGGGCGGAAACATTCAGTACTTC; CDR3aa: CASSPQQGGNIQYF
abundance: NA; j_gene: TRBJ2-5; v_gene: TRBV11-2; d_gene: NA; len: 13; CDR3nt: TGTGCCAGCAGCTTAGAGTATGCGGAGACCCAGTACTTC; CDR3aa: CASSLEYAETQYF
abundance: once; j_gene: TRBJ2-3; v_gene: TRBV7-9; d_gene: NA; len: 15; CDR3nt: TGTGCCAGCAGCTGGGTCCAGGGAAGCACAGATACGCAGTATTTT; CDR3aa: CASSWVQGSTDTQYF
abundance: NA; j_gene: TRBJ2-3; v_gene: TRBV24-1; d_gene: NA; len: 13; CDR3nt: TGTGCCACCAGTGATTTTACGGGGGATACGCAGTATTTT; CDR3aa: CATSDFTGDTQYF
abundance: NA; j_gene: TRBJ2-5; v_gene: TRBV29-1; d_gene: NA; len: 12; CDR3nt: TGCAGCGTTGTTGGTTTCTGGGAGACCCAGTACTTC; CDR3aa: CSVVGFWETQYF
abundance: NA; j_gene: TRBJ2-7; v_gene: TRBV10-3; d_gene: NA; len: 14; CDR3nt: TGTGCCATCAGTGATAGCTCATATTCCTACGAGCAGTACTTC; CDR3aa: CAISDSSYSYEQYF
abundance: once; j_gene: TRBJ2-1; v_gene: TRBV11-2; d_gene: NA; len: 13; CDR3nt: TGTGCCAGCAGCTTAGAGGTAGCTGGAGAGCAGTTCTTC; CDR3aa: CASSLEVAGEQFF
abundance: NA; j_gene: TRBJ1-5; v_gene: TRBV2; d_gene: TRBD1; len: 19; CDR3nt: TGTGCCAGCAGAAAACAACAAACAGGGGGCAGGTATAGCAATCAGCCCCAGCATTTT; CDR3aa: CASRKQQTGGRYSNQPQHF
abundance: NA; j_gene: TRBJ1-6; v_gene: TRBV2; d_gene: NA; len: 14; CDR3nt: TGTGCCAGCAGTGTACGGGGGGCGGATTCACCCCTCCACTTT; CDR3aa: CASSVRGADSPLHF
abundance: NA; j_gene: TRBJ2-7; v_gene: TRBV15; d_gene: NA; len: 15; CDR3nt: TGTGCCACCAGCAGAGATCAGGAGGGAATCCACGAGCAGTACTTC; CDR3aa: CATSRDQEGIHEQYF
abundance: NA; j_gene: TRBJ2-5; v_gene: TRBV5-1; d_gene: NA; len: 15; CDR3nt: TGCGCCAGCAGCTCCTCCGGGACTCCCCAAGAGACCCAGTACTTC; CDR3aa: CASSSSGTPQETQYF
abundance: NA; j_gene: TRBJ1-3; v_gene: TRBV7-9; d_gene: NA; len: 13; CDR3nt: TGTGCCAGCAGCCCCCCGTGGGGAAACACCATATATTTT; CDR3aa: CASSPPWGNTIYF
abundance: few; j_gene: TRBJ2-7; v_gene: TRBV7-6; d_gene: NA; len: 14; CDR3nt: TGTGCCAGCAGCTTAGAACGAGGGTTCCGCGAGCAGTACTTC; CDR3aa: CASSLERGFREQYF
abundance: NA; j_gene: TRBJ2-5; v_gene: TRBV11-2; d_gene: NA; len: 15; CDR3nt: TGTGCCAGCAGCTTAGAAAGGAGAATCCAAGAGACCCAGTACTTC; CDR3aa: CASSLERRIQETQYF
abundance: NA; j_gene: TRBJ2-6; v_gene: TRBV9; d_gene: NA; len: 20; CDR3nt: TGTGCCAGCAGCCCAGAGGGGACCGGGGGTATAGGCTCTGGGGCCAACGTCCTGACTTTC; CDR3aa: CASSPEGTGGIGSGANVLTF
abundance: NA; j_gene: TRBJ2-1; v_gene: TRBV29-1; d_gene: NA; len: 15; CDR3nt: TGCAGCGTTGAATCCGGGACACTGGCCTACAATGAGCAGTTCTTC; CDR3aa: CSVESGTLAYNEQFF
abundance: NA; j_gene: TRBJ2-1; v_gene: TRBV20-1; d_gene: NA; len: 12; CDR3nt: TGCAGTGCCACCGGACAGTACAATGAGCAGTTCTTC; CDR3aa: CSATGQYNEQFF
abundance: NA; j_gene: TRBJ2-5; v_gene: TRBV5-4; d_gene: TRBD2; len: 17; CDR3nt: TGTGCCAGCAGCCCCGCCCTTAGCGGGGGGACGGGAGAGACCCAGTACTTC; CDR3aa: CASSPALSGGTGETQYF
abundance: NA; j_gene: TRBJ1-2; v_gene: TRBV15; d_gene: NA; len: 13; CDR3nt: TGTGCCACCAGATCTCTCGCTAGGGATGGCTACACCTTC; CDR3aa: CATRSLARDGYTF
abundance: NA; j_gene: TRBJ2-7; v_gene: TRBV14; d_gene: NA; len: 14; CDR3nt: TGTGCCAGCGCCGGGACCCTCAACCGACACGAGCAGTACTTC; CDR3aa: CASAGTLNRHEQYF
abundance: NA; j_gene: TRBJ2-6; v_gene: TRBV12-3/TRBV12-4; d_gene: TRBD1; len: 17; CDR3nt: TGTGCCAGCGGCACACCGGGACAGGGTGCAGGGGCCAACGTCCTGACTTTC; CDR3aa: CASGTPGQGAGANVLTF
abundance: NA; j_gene: TRBJ1-2; v_gene: TRBV20-1; d_gene: NA; len: 14; CDR3nt: TGCAGTGCTAGAGTAAGCCAAGGGCTCGATGGCTACACCTTC; CDR3aa: CSARVSQGLDGYTF
abundance: NA; j_gene: TRBJ2-1; v_gene: TRBV27; d_gene: NA; len: 13; CDR3nt: TGTGCCAGCAATAAGCTAGATATCGGTGAGCAGTTCTTC; CDR3aa: CASNKLDIGEQFF
abundance: NA; j_gene: TRBJ2-3; v_gene: TRBV18; d_gene: NA; len: 14; CDR3nt: TGTGCCAGCTCACCTGACAGATGGATGGATACGCAGTATTTT; CDR3aa: CASSPDRWMDTQYF
abundance: NA; j_gene: TRBJ2-1; v_gene: TRBV30; d_gene: NA; len: 12; CDR3nt: TGTGCCTGGAGTATTACTCGGAATGAGCAGTTCTTC; CDR3aa: CAWSITRNEQFF
abundance: few; j_gene: TRBJ1-2; v_gene: TRBV6-5; d_gene: TRBD1; len: 14; CDR3nt: TGTGCCAGCAGTAGGACAGGGGGGGGCTATGGCTACACCTTC; CDR3aa: CASSRTGGGYGYTF
abundance: NA; j_gene: TRBJ2-2; v_gene: TRBV19; d_gene: NA; len: 14; CDR3nt: TGTGCCAGTAGTTGGACTGGGGTTTCCGGGGAGCTGTTTTTT; CDR3aa: CASSWTGVSGELFF